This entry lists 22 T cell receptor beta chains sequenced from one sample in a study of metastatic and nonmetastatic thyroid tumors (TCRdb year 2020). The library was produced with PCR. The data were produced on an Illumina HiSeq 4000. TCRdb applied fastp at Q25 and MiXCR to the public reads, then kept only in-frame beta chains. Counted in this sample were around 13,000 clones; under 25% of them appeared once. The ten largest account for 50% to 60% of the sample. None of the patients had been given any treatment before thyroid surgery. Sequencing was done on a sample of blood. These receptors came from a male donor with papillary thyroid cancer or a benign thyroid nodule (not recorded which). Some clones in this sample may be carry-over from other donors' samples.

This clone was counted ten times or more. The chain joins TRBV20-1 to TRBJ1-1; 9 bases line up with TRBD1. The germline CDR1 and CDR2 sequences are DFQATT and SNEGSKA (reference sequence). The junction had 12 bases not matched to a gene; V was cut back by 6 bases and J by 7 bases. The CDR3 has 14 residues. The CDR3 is CSAWTGVPKGEAFF. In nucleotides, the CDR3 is TGCAGTGCCTGGACAGGGGTACCGAAAGGTGAAGCTTTCTTT.

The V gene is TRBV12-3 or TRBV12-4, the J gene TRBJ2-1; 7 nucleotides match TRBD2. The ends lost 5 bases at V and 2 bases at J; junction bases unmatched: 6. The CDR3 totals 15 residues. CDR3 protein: CASSLGGRPYNEQFF. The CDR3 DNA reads TGTGCCAGCAGTCTTGGCGGGAGACCCTACAATGAGCAGTTCTTC.

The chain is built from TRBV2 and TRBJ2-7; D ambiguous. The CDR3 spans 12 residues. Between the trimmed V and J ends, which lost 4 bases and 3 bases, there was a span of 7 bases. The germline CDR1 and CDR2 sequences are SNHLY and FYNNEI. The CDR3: CASSGRNYEQYF. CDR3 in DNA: TGTGCCAGCAGTGGTCGTAACTACGAGCAGTACTTC.

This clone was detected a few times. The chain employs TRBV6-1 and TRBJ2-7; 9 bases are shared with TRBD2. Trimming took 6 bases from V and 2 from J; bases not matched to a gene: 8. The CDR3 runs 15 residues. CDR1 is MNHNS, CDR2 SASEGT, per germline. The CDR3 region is CASRATSGQTYEQYF. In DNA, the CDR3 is TGTGCCAGCAGGGCGACTAGCGGTCAAACCTACGAGCAGTACTTC.

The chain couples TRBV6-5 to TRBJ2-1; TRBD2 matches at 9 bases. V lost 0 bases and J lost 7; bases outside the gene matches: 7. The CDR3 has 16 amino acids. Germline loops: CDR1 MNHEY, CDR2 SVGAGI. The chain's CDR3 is CASSYSGVSGSNEQFF. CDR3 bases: TGTGCCAGCAGTTACTCGGGCGTTAGCGGGAGTAATGAGCAGTTCTTC.

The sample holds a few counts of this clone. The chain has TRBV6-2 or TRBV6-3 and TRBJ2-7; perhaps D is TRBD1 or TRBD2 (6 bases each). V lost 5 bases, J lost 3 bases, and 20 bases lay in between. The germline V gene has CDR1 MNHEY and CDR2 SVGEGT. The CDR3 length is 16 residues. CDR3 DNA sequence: TGTGCCAGCAGTCAAAAAGGCAGGGGACTGGGCTACGAGCAGTACTTC. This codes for CASSQKGRGLGYEQYF.

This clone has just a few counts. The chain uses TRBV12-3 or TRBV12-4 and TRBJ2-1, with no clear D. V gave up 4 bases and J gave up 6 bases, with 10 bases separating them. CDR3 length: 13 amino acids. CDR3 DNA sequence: TGTGCCAGCAGTTATACAGTGCCCAATGAGCAGTTCTTC. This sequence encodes CASSYTVPNEQFF.

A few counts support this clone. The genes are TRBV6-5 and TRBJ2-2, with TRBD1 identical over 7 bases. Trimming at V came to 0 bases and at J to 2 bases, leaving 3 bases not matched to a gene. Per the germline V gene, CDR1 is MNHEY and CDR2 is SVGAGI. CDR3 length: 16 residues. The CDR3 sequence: CASSYSRDSNTGELFF. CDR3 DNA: TGTGCCAGCAGTTACTCCCGGGACAGCAACACCGGGGAGCTGTTTTTT.

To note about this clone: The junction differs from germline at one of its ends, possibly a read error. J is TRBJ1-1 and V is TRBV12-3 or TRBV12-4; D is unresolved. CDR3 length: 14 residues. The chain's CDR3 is CAISLGALNIEAFF. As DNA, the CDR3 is TGTGCCATCAGCTTAGGTGCTCTGAACATTGAAGCTTTCTTT.

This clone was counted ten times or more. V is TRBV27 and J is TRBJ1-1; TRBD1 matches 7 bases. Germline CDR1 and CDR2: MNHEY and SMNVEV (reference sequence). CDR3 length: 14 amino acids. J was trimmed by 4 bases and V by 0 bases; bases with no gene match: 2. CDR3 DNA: TGTGCCAGCAGTTTATCCGCAGGGGGCACTGAAGCTTTCTTT. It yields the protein CASSLSAGGTEAFF.

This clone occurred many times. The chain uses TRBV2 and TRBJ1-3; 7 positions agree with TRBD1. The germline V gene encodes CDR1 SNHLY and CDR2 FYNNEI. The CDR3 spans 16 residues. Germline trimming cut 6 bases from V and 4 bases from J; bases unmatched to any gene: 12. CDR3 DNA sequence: TGTGCCAGCAGCCTACGGTCAGGGGGAACAGGAAACACCATATATTTT. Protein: CASSLRSGGTGNTIYF. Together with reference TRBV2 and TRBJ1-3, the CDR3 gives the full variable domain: EPEVTQTPSHQVTQMGQEVILRCVPISNHLYFYWYRQILGQKVEFLVSFYNNEISEKSEIFDDQFSVERPDGSNFTLKIRSTKLEDSAMYFCASSLRSGGTGNTIYFGEGSWLTVV.

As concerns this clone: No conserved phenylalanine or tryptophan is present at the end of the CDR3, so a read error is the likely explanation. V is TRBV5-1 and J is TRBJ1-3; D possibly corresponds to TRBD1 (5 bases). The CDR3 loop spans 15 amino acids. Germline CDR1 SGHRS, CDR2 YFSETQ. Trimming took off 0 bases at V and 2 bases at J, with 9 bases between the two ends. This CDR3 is CASSLGGTTGNTIYS. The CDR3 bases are TGCGCCAGCAGCTTGGGGGGGACGACTGGAAACACCATATATTCT.

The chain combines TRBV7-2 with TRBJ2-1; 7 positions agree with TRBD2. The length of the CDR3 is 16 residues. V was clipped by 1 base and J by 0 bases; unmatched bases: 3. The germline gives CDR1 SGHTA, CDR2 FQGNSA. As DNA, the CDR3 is TGTGCCAGCAGCTTAGTGGCTAGCGGCTCCTACAATGAGCAGTTCTTC. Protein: CASSLVASGSYNEQFF. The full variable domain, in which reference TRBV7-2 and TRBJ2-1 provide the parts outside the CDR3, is GAGVSQSPSNKVTEKGKDVELRCDPISGHTALYWYRQSLGQGLEFLIYFQGNSAPDKSGLPSDRFSAERTGGSVSTLTIQRTQQEDSAVYLCASSLVASGSYNEQFFGPGTRLTVL.

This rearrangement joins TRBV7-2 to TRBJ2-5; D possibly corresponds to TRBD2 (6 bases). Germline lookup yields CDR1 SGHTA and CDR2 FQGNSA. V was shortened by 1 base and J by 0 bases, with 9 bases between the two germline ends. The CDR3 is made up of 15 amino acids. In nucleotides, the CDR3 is TGTGCCAGCAGCTTAGACCCGGGAGACCAAGAGACCCAGTACTTC. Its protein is CASSLDPGDQETQYF.

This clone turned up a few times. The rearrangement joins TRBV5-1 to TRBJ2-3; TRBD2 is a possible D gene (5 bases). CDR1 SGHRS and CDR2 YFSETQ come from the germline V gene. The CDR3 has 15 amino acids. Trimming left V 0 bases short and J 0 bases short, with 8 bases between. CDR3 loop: CASSLAGVSTDTQYF. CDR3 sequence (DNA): TGCGCCAGCAGCTTGGCCGGGGTTAGCACAGATACGCAGTATTTT.

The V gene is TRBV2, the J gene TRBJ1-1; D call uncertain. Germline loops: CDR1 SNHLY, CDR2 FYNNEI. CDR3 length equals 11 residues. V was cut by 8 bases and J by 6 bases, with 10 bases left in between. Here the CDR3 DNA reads TGTGCCAGCGGGAGGGCGGCTGAAGCTTTCTTT. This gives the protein CASGRAAEAFF. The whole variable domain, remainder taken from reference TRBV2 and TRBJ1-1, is EPEVTQTPSHQVTQMGQEVILRCVPISNHLYFYWYRQILGQKVEFLVSFYNNEISEKSEIFDDQFSVERPDGSNFTLKIRSTKLEDSAMYFCASGRAAEAFFGQGTRLTVV.

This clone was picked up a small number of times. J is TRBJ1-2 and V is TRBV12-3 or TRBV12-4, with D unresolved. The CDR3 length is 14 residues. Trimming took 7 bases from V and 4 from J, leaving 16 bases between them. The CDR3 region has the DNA TGTGCCAGCACTACCCCCCGGTCCCCCTATGGCTACACCTTC. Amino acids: CASTTPRSPYGYTF.

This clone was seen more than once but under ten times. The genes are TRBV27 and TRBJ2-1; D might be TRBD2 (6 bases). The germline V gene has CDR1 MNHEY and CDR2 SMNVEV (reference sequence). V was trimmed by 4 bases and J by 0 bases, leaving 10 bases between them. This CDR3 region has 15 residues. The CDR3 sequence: CASSSSEASYNEQFF. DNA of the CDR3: TGTGCCAGCAGTTCTAGCGAAGCCTCCTACAATGAGCAGTTCTTC.

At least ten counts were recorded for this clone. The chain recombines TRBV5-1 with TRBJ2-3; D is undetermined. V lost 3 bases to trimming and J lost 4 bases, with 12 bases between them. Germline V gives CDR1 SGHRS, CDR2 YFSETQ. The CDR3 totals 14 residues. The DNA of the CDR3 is TGCGCCAGCAGCTCCCATTCATCATCAGATACGCAGTATTTT. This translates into CASSSHSSSDTQYF.

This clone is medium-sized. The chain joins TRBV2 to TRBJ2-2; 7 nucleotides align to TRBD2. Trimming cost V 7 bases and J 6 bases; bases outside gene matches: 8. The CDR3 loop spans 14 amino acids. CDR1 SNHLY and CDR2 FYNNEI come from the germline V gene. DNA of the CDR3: TGTGCCAGCATAGGCGGGAGATGGGCCGGGGAGCTGTTTTTT. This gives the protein CASIGGRWAGELFF.

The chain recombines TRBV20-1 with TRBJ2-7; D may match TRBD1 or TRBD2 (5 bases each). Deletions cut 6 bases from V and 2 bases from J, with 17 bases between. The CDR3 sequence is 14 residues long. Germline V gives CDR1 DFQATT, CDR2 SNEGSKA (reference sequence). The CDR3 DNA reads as TGCAGTGCCAGTCCCCGGGACCGAGCCTACGAGCAGTACTTC. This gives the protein CSASPRDRAYEQYF.

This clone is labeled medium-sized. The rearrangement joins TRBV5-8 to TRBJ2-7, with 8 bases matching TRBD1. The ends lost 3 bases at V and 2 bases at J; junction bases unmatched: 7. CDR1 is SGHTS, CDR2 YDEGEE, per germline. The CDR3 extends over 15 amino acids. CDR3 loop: CASSSYGQGTYEQYF. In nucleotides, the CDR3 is TGTGCCAGCAGCTCTTACGGACAGGGAACCTACGAGCAGTACTTC.